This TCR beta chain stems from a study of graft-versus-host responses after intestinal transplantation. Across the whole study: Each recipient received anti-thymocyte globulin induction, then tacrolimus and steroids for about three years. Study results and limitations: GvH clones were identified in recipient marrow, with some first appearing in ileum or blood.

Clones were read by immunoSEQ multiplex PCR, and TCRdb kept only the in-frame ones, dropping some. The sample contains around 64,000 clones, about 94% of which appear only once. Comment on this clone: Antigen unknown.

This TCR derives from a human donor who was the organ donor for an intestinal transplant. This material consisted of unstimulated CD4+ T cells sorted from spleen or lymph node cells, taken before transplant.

Here the CDR3 reads CASSITGISYNEQFF. CDR3 nucleotide sequence: TGTGCCAGTAGTATTACAGGTATCTCCTACAATGAGCAGTTCTTC. The J gene is TRBJ2-1, the V gene TRBV19, with a possible D match to TRBD1 (5 bases). V gave up 3 bases and J gave up 0 bases, with 9 bases separating them. The CDR3 spans 15 residues. Germline V gene sequence: CDR1 LNHDA, CDR2 SQIVND (reference sequence).